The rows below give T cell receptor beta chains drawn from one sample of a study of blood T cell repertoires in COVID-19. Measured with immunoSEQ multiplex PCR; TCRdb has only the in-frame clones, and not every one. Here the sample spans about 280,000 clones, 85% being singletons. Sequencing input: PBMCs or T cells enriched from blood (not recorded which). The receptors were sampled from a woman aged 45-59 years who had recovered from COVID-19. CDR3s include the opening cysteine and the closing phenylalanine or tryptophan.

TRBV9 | CASSVGTGATNEKLFF
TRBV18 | CASSPSGMGGELFF
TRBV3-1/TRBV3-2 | CASSQDLSVYEQYF
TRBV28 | CASMLSTVNEKLFF
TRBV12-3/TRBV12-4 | CASRVAGNTEAFF
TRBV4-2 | CASSQDRSSEEQYF
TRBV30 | CAWSVRSGEMRYEQYF
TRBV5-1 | CASSSQGSPGKEQYF
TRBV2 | CASSEWRNKNTEAFF
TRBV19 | CASSIAGANTGELFF
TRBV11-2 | CASSLVAGVGAGELFF
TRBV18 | CASSPRDSGGSSYNEQFF
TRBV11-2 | CASSLVSDEQFF